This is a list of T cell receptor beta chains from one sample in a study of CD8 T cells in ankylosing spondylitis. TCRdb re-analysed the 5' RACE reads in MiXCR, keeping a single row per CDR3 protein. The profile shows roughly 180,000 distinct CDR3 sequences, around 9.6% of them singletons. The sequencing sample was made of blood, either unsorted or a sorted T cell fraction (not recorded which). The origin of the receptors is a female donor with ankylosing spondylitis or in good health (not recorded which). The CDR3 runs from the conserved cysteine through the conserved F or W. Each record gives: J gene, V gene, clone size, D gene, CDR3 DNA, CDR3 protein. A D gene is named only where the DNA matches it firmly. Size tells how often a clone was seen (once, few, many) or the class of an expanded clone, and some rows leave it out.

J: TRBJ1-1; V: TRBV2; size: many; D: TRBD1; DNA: TGTGCCAGCGGGGAAACAGGGGACACTGAAGCTTTCTTT; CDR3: CASGETGDTEAFF
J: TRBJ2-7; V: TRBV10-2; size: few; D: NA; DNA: TGCGCCAGCTGTCGGACCCTAAGCTCCTACGAGCAGTACTTC; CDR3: CASCRTLSSYEQYF
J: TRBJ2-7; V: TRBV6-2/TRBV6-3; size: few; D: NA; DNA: TGTGCCACCAGCGGAGGAGGGCTCTCCTACGAGCAGTACTTC; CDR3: CATSGGGLSYEQYF
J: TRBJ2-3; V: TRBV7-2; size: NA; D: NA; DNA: TGTGCCAGCAGCCCCCGGACGGTGAAGGCAGATACGCAGTATTTT; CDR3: CASSPRTVKADTQYF
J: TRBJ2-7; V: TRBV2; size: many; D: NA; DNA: TGTGCCAGCAGCGAGGACGGTTCCTACGAGCAGTACTTC; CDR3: CASSEDGSYEQYF
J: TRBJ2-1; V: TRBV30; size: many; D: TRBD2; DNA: TGTGCCTGGAGTGTACCTAGCGGGGTCAATGAGCAGTTCTTC; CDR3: CAWSVPSGVNEQFF
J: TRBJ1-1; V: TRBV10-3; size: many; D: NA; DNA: TGTGCCATCAGTGAGTCTGATTGGGTCAGTGAAGCTTTCTTT; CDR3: CAISESDWVSEAFF
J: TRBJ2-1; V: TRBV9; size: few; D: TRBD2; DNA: TGTGCCAGCAGCCCCCAAACTAGCGGGAGTTACAATGAGCAGTTCTTC; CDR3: CASSPQTSGSYNEQFF
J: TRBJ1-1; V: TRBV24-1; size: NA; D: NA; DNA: TGTGCCACCAGTGACCCGAGGTCCGTGGGGACTGAAGCTTTCTTT; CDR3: CATSDPRSVGTEAFF
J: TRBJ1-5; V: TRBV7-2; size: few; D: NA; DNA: TGTGCCAGCAGCTTGCACTCTGAGGGTCAGCCCCAGCATTTT; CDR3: CASSLHSEGQPQHF
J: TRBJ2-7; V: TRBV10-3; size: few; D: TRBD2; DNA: TGTGCCATCAGAGGCGGGAGTGTGTACGAGCAGTACTTC; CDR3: CAIRGGSVYEQYF
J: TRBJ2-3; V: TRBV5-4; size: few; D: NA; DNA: TGTGCCAGCAGTTGGGAACCGCGAAGCGATACGCAGTATTTT; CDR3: CASSWEPRSDTQYF
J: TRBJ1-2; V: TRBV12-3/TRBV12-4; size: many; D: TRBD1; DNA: TGTGCCAGCAGTCCGGACAGGGGGTCCTATGGCTACACCTTC; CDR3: CASSPDRGSYGYTF
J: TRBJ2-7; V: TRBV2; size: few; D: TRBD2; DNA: TGTGCCAGCAGTCGGACTAGCAACGAGCAGTACTTC; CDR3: CASSRTSNEQYF
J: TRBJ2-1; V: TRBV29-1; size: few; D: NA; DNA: TGTAGCGTCTCTGGGGGGAGCGACAATGAGCAGTTCTTC; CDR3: CSVSGGSDNEQFF
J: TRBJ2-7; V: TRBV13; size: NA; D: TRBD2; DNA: TGTGCCAGCAGCTTCTCCGGGAGGGCCCACGAGCAGTACTTC; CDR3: CASSFSGRAHEQYF
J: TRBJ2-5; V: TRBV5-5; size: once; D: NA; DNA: TGTGCCAGCAGCTTTATGGTTGGGGGAGAGACCCAGTACTTC; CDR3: CASSFMVGGETQYF
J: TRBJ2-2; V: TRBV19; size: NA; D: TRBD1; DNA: TGTGCCAGTAGTAGGGACAGAAGAAAATTAAACACCGGGGAGCTGTTTTTT; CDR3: CASSRDRRKLNTGELFF
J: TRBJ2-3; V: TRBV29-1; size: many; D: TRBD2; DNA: TGCAGCGTTGAAGGGACTAGCGGGCTCGATACGCAGTATTTT; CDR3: CSVEGTSGLDTQYF
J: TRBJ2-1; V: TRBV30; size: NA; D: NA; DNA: TGTGCCTGGAAAACCCCAAGTGGCCAGGATGAGCAGTTCTTC; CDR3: CAWKTPSGQDEQFF
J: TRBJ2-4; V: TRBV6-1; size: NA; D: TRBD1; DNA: TGTGCCAGCAGTGAAGCGGGACAGGGTAAAAACATTCAGTACTTC; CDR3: CASSEAGQGKNIQYF
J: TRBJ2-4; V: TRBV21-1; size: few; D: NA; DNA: TGTGCCAGCAACGCACAGGGTTTAGGAGCCAAAAACATTCAGTACTTC; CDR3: CASNAQGLGAKNIQYF
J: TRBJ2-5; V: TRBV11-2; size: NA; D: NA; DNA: TGTGCCAGCACCCAAGGGCAGTACCAAGAGACCCAGTACTTC; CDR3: CASTQGQYQETQYF
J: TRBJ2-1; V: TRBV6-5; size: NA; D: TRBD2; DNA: TGTGCCAGCAGTTACCCCCGGGCGGGAGATGAGCAGTTCTTC; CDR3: CASSYPRAGDEQFF
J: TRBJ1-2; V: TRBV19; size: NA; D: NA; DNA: TGTGCCAGTAGTGCGGTGGAATCCTATGGCTACACCTTC; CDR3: CASSAVESYGYTF
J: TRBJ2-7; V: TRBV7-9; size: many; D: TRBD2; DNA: TGTGCCAGCAGCTTCAGTCGGGGGGTTCTATCCTACGAGCAGTACTTC; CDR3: CASSFSRGVLSYEQYF
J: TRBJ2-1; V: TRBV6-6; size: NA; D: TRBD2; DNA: TGTGCCAGCAGTCCCCCCCAGCGGGAGAAGTTCTTC; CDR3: CASSPPQREKFF
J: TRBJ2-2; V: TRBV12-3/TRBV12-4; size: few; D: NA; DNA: TGTGCCAGCAGTTTTTCGGAGACAGTTAACACCGGGGAGCTGTTTTTT; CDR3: CASSFSETVNTGELFF
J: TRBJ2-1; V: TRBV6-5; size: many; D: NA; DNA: TGTGCCAGCAGTTACGGAACAGGGTACGACAATGAGCAGTTCTTC; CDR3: CASSYGTGYDNEQFF
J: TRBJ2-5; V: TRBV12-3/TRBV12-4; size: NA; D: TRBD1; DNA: TGTGCCAGCAATGGACAGGGATCGAGAGAGACCCAGTACTTC; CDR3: CASNGQGSRETQYF
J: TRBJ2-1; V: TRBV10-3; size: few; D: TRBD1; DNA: TGTGCCATCAAAGGGACAGGGGCTTGGGGTGAGCAGTTCTTC; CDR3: CAIKGTGAWGEQFF
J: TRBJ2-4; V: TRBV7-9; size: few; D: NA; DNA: TGTGCCAGCAGCTTGGGGGAGGAGAACATTCAGTACTTC; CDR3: CASSLGEENIQYF
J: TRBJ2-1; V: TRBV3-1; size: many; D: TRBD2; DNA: TGTGCCAGCAGCCAAGCGGGAGGGGGGTATGAGCAGTTCTTC; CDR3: CASSQAGGGYEQFF
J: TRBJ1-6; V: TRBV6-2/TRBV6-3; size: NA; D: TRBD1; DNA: TGTGCCAGCAGTCCCGGGACAGCTAATTCACCCCTCCACTTT; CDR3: CASSPGTANSPLHF
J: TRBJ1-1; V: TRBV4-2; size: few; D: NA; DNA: TGTGCCAGCAGCCAAGTATCAGGGGCACGGACTGAAGCTTTCTTT; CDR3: CASSQVSGARTEAFF
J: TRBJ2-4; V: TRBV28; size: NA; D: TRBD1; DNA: TGTGCCAGCAGACAGGACAGGGTTTCCAAAAACATTCAGTACTTC; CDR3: CASRQDRVSKNIQYF
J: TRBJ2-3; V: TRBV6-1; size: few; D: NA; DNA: TGTGCCAGCAACCCCGAGTTAAGCGCAGATACGCAGTATTTT; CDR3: CASNPELSADTQYF
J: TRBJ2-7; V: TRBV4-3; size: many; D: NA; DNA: TGCGCCAGCAGCCCCCAAGGGGGGCCCAGCGAGCAGTACTTC; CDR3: CASSPQGGPSEQYF
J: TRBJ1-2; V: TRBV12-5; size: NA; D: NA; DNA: TGTGCTAGTGGTTTGGGAATGGACTATGGCTACACCTTC; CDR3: CASGLGMDYGYTF
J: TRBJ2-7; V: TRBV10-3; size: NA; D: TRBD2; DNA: TGTGCCATCAGTGCCGGGTTAGCGGGAAATAGCTCCTACGAGCAGTACTTC; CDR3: CAISAGLAGNSSYEQYF
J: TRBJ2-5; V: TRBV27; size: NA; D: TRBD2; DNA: TGTGCCAGCAGTCCTGGACTAGCGGCCTTTGGGGAGACCCAGTACTTC; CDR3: CASSPGLAAFGETQYF
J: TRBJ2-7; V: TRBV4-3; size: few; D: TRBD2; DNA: TGCGCCAGCAGCCAAGAGGCTAGCGGGGCCTACGAGCAGTACTTC; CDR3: CASSQEASGAYEQYF
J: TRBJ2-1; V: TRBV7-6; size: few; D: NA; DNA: TGTGCCAGCAGCTTATCGACTGGGGCGGAGGTGGGTGAGCAGTTCTTC; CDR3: CASSLSTGAEVGEQFF
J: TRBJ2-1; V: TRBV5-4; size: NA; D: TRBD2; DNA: TGTGCCAGCAGATTGAGCGGGAGCGGGGATGAGCAGTTCTTC; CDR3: CASRLSGSGDEQFF
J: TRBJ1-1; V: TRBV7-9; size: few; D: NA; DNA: TGTGCCAGCAGCTTAGCCTCCGGGAGAAACACTGAAGCTTTCTTT; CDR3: CASSLASGRNTEAFF
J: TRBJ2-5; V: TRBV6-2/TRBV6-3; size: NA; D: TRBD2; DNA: TGTGCCAGCAGCCACCCGGAGACTAGCGGAATCGCCGGGGAGACCCAGTACTTC; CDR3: CASSHPETSGIAGETQYF
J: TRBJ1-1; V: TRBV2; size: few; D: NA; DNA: TGTGCCAGCAGTGACGGCGGGGCCAACACTGAAGCTTTCTTT; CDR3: CASSDGGANTEAFF
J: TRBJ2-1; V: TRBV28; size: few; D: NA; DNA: TGTGCCAGCAGTTTCATGGAGGGGGACAATGAGCAGTTCTTC; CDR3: CASSFMEGDNEQFF
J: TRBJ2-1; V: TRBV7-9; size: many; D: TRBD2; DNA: TGTGCCAGCAGCTCCCTGGATAGCGGGATCAACAATGAGCAGTTCTTC; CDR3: CASSSLDSGINNEQFF
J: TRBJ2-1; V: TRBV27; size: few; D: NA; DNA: TGTGCCAGCAGTTTAACGGGGAGAGGGTCCTACAATGAGCAGTTCTTC; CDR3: CASSLTGRGSYNEQFF
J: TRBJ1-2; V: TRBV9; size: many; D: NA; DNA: TGTGCCAGCAGCGTAGGCAGAAGCTATGGCTACACCTTC; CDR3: CASSVGRSYGYTF
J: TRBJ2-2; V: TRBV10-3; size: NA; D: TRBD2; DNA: TGTGCCATCTGGGATAGCGGGAGCGCGAACACCGGGGAGCTGTTTTTT; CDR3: CAIWDSGSANTGELFF
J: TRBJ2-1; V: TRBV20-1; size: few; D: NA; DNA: TGCAGTGCTAGAGATAAGGCTAGCCTGAGCTCCTACAATGAGCAGTTCTTC; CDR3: CSARDKASLSSYNEQFF